The clone carrying this T cell receptor (beta chain) was seen many times. What it binds is not known. The sample belongs to a study of T cells in Graves' hyperthyroidism and ophthalmopathy. Points from the study as a whole: The model predicted ophthalmopathy a median roughly 6.3 months before onset.

Using RNA transcripts as the source, TCR beta CDR3 regions were amplified. First-round RT-PCR of the TCR CDR3 relied on the HTBI primer set. TCRdb re-called the multiplex PCR reads with MiXCR, one entry per CDR3 protein. Found here are around 760,000 distinct CDR3 sequences, 30% to 40% of them singletons; the top ten hold roughly 30%. The sequenced sample consisted of blood. The TCR comes from a woman aged 40 to 50 with Graves' hyperthyroidism.

The CDR3, as DNA: TGTGCCAGCACTCTAAGTGGACAGGGACACTACGAGCAGTACTTC. Residues: CASTLSGQGHYEQYF. The V call is TRBV12-3 or TRBV12-4, the J call TRBJ2-7; 8 positions agree with TRBD1. Trimming at V came to 7 bases and at J to 3 bases, leaving 11 bases not matched to a gene. The CDR3 is made up of 15 amino acids.